The subject of this entry is one T cell receptor (beta chain). Its antigen is undetermined. These data come from a study of identical twins. V dropped 5 bases and J dropped 4; count of bases not matched to a gene: 7. The germline V gene encodes CDR1 SEHNR and CDR2 FQNEAQ (reference sequence). This CDR3 has 14 amino acids. Overall study results and limits: Out-of-frame alpha sequences shared between twins exhibited an excess of low generation probability. Modeled out-of-frame TCR alpha sharing in monozygotic twins fell below observed levels. While abundant cord blood beta clonotypes carried fewer insertions, memory repertoires showed no such pattern.

TCRdb reprocessed the 5' RACE reads via MiXCR and lists one record per CDR3 protein. Seen here are just over 450,000 distinct CDR3 sequences, 13% to 15% observed once, and the top ten hold around 0.48%. These data were also filed under a second study, of yellow fever vaccine responses in identical twins. That study adds: Twins' vaccine T cell responses were reported to seem partly convergent and partly personalized.

The source material was CD4+ T cells sorted from blood. V usage is TRBV7-9 and J usage is TRBJ1-1; TRBD1 aligns across 7 bases. The TCR was taken from a woman between 18 and 29 years old in good health. CDR3 nucleotides: TGTGCCAGCAGCATGGGACAGAGCCCCACTGAAGCTTTCTTT. Protein sequence: CASSMGQSPTEAFF. Full variable domain (remainder filled in from reference TRBV7-9 and TRBJ1-1): DTGVSQNPRHKITKRGQNVTFRCDPISEHNRLYWYRQTLGQGPEFLTYFQNEAQLEKSRLLSDRFSAERPKGSFSTLEIQRTEQGDSAMYLCASSMGQSPTEAFFGQGTRLTVV.